This entry describes one TCR beta chain. V shed 1 base, J shed 5 bases, and the junction held 10 bases outside the gene matches. In germline, CDR1 is MGHRA, CDR2 YSYEKL. The CDR3 has 16 residues. The source of the sample is a study of control samples from healthy donors and cancer patients. The data were produced by immunoSEQ multiplex PCR, yet TCRdb's version contains in-frame clones alone and is incomplete. The sample contains tens of thousands of clones, over 85% of which appear only once. The V and J genes are TRBV4-1 and TRBJ1-2, with 7 bases identical to TRBD1. Sequenced material: blood. The sequence was obtained from a woman between 25 and 40 years old in good health. DNA of the CDR3: TGCGCCAGCAGCCAAGGGAGGGACAGTACACCTTATGGCTACACCTTC. It yields the protein CASSQGRDSTPYGYTF.